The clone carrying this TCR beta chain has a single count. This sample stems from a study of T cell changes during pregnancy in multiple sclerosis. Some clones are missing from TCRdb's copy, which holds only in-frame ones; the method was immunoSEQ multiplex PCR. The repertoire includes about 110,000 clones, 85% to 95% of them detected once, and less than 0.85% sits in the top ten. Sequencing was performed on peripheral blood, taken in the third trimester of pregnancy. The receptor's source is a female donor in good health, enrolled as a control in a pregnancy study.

DNA for the CDR3: TGTGCCAGTAGTGCAACAGGGAGAACCGGGGAGCTGTTTTTT. Amino acids: CASSATGRTGELFF. The V and J genes are TRBV19 and TRBJ2-2; D is possibly TRBD1 (6 bases). The CDR3 covers 14 residues. V dropped 5 bases and J dropped 5 bases, with 12 bases sitting between them. CDR1 and CDR2 (germline): LNHDA, SQIVND (reference sequence).